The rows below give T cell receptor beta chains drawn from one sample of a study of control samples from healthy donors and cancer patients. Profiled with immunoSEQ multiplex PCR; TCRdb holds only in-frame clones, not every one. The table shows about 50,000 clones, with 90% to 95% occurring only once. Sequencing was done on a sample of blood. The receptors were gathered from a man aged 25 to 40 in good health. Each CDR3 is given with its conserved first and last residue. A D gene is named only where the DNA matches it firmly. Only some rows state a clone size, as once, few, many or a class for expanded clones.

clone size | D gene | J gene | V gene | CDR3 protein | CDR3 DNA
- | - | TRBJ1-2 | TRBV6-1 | CASSEYRQGDYGYTF | TGTGCCAGCAGTGAATATCGCCAGGGCGACTATGGCTACACCTTC
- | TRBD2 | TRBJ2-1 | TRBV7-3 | CASSRGLDVYKSYNEQFF | TGTGCCAGCAGCCGGGGACTAGATGTTTATAAGTCCTACAATGAGCAGTTCTTC
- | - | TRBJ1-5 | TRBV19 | CASRNRADQPQHF | TGTGCCAGTAGGAACAGGGCCGATCAGCCCCAGCATTTT
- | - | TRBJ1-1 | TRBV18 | CASQRGPNTEAFF | TGTGCCAGTCAGAGGGGACCTAACACTGAAGCTTTCTTT
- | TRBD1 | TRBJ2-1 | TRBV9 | CASSDTRGRSYNEQFF | TGTGCCAGCAGCGACACCAGGGGGCGCTCCTACAATGAGCAGTTCTTC
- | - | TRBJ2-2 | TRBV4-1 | CASSQSRLQAGELFF | TGCGCCAGCAGCCAGTCAAGACTCCAAGCGGGGGAGCTGTTTTTT
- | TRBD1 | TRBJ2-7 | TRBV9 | CASSGPGTEGVYEQYF | TGTGCCAGCAGCGGACCCGGGACAGAAGGAGTCTACGAGCAGTACTTC
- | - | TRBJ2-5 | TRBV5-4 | CASSLPNLSPETQYF | TGTGCCAGCAGCCTACCGAACCTATCTCCGGAGACCCAGTACTTC
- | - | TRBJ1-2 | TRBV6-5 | CAIWTVSNYGYTF | TGTGCCATCTGGACAGTCTCTAACTATGGCTACACCTTC
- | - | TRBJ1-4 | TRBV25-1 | CASSEFGQGNSNEKLFF | TGTGCCAGCAGTGAATTTGGGCAGGGAAACAGTAATGAAAAACTGTTTTTT
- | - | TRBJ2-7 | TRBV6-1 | CASSERGSYSYEQYF | TGTGCCAGCAGTGAACGCGGGTCTTACTCCTACGAGCAGTACTTC
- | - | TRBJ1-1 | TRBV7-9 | CASSFEISNTEAFF | TGTGCCAGCAGCTTCGAGATATCGAACACTGAAGCTTTCTTT
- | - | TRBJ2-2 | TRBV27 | CASSLWGRDTGELFF | TGTGCCAGCAGTTTGTGGGGGCGAGACACCGGGGAGCTGTTTTTT
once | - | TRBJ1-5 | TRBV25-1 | CASSEDRADSNQPQHF | TGTGCCAGCAGTGAGGACCGCGCCGATAGCAATCAGCCCCAGCATTTT
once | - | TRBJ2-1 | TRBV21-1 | CASRKTRGNEQFF | TGTGCCAGCAGAAAGACTAGAGGGAATGAGCAGTTCTTC
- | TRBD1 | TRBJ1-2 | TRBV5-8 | CASSPGTGAPVLYGYTF | TGTGCCAGCAGTCCGGGGACAGGGGCACCCGTCCTCTATGGCTACACCTTC
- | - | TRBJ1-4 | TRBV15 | CATSSERRKLFF | TGTGCCACCAGCAGTGAACGGAGAAAACTGTTTTTT
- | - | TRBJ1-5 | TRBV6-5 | CASSYRGNQPQHF | TGTGCCAGCAGTTACAGGGGTAATCAGCCCCAGCATTTT
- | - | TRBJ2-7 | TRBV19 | CASSPGQNYEQYF | TGTGCCAGTAGTCCCGGACAGAACTACGAGCAGTACTTC
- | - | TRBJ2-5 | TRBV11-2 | CASSSDRGLVETQYF | TGTGCCAGCAGCTCCGACAGGGGACTAGTGGAGACCCAGTACTTC
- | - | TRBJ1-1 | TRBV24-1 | CATSDLNEGYPGGAFF | TGTGCCACCAGTGATTTGAATGAAGGGTACCCAGGCGGAGCTTTCTTT
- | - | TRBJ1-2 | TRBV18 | CASSPSLLGQTYGYTF | TGTGCCAGCTCACCGTCCCTGCTGGGACAAACCTATGGCTACACCTTC
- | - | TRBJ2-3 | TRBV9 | CASSVGPLQSTDTQYF | TGTGCCAGCAGCGTAGGCCCTTTGCAGAGCACAGATACGCAGTATTTT
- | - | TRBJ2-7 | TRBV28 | CASSLWGRDSSYEQYF | TGTGCCAGCAGTTTGTGGGGTAGGGATAGCTCCTACGAGCAGTACTTC
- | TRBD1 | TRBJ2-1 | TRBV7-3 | CASSPFAGTGGYNEQFF | TGTGCCAGCAGTCCGTTTGCCGGGACAGGGGGTTACAATGAGCAGTTCTTC
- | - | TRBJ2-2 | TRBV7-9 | CASSQDTNTGELFF | TGTGCCAGCAGCCAAGACACCAACACCGGGGAGCTGTTTTTT
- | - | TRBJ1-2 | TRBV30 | CAWGRSSREGGYTF | TGTGCCTGGGGGCGGTCTTCCCGAGAGGGTGGCTACACCTTC
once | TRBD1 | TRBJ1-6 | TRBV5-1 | CASSWGQGANSPLHF | TGCGCCAGCAGCTGGGGACAGGGGGCTAATTCACCCCTCCACTTT
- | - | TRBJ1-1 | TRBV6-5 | CATSRGANTEAFF | TGTGCCACTTCTCGAGGGGCGAACACTGAAGCTTTCTTT
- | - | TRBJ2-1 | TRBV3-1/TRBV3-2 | CASSQSRRLYNEQFF | TGTGCCAGCAGCCAAAGTCGTCGACTTTACAATGAGCAGTTCTTC
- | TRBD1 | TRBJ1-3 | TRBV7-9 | CASSRLTGRPSGNTIYF | TGTGCCAGCAGTAGATTGACAGGGAGACCCTCTGGAAACACCATATATTTT
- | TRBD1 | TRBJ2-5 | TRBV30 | CAWSRDRGGETQYF | TGTGCCTGGAGCCGGGACAGGGGGGGGGAGACCCAGTACTTC
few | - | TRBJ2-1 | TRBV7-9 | CASSFRQVSSYNEQFF | TGTGCCAGCAGCTTCCGACAGGTGAGCTCCTACAATGAGCAGTTCTTC
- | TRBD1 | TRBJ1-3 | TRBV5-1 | CASSLGDSHSGNTIYF | TGCGCCAGCAGCTTGGGGGACAGCCACTCTGGAAACACCATATATTTT
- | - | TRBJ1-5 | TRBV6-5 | CASSSVGESNQPQHF | TGTGCCAGCAGTTCGGTGGGGGAAAGCAATCAGCCCCAGCATTTT